What follows are 10 T cell receptor beta chains derived from one specimen sequenced in a study of cytomegalovirus exposure and HLA in healthy donors (dated 2017 in TCRdb). To prepare the library, the immunoSEQ multiplex PCR assay was applied. For the multiplex PCR, a mixture combining 60 forward primers for TCR Vbeta segments and 13 reverse primers for TCR Jbeta segments was used. In its TCRdb copy, this immuneACCESS table keeps in-frame sequences only and misses some clones. Where compared with another copy, unresolved V genes explain less than half of these, and the others have no known cause. Here the sample has some 100,000 clones; 75% to 85% occur a single time. The ten most abundant clones make up approximately 1.2% of the sample. Sequences were obtained from PBMCs. The receptor set was obtained from a woman between 18 and 29 years old in good health and CMV-seronegative.

This CDR3 reads CASSLTQLLEFPDTQYF. In nucleotides, the CDR3 is TGTGCCAGCAGTTTAACCCAGCTCCTAGAGTTTCCAGATACGCAGTATTTT. The chain is built from TRBV27 and TRBJ2-3; D remains ambiguous. The V gene lost 2 bases and the J gene lost 4 bases, with 19 bases spanning the gap. The CDR3 consists of 17 residues. Per germline, CDR1 MNHEY and CDR2 SMNVEV (reference sequence).

The chain employs TRBV6-5 and TRBJ2-7, with 7 nucleotides matching TRBD2. Germline CDR1 reads MNHEY; CDR2 reads SVGAGI. Germline trimming cut 0 bases from V and 2 bases from J; bases unmatched to any gene: 4. The CDR3 has 15 residues. CDR3 amino acids: CASSYSASGPYEQYF. DNA of the CDR3: TGTGCCAGCAGTTACTCGGCTAGCGGACCCTACGAGCAGTACTTC.

The V gene is TRBV28, the J gene TRBJ1-1; 7 nucleotides align to TRBD1. CDR3 length: 14 residues. Germline CDR1 and CDR2: MDHEN and SYDVKM. V lost 2 bases, J lost 3 bases, and 3 bases stayed unmatched. The CDR3 bases are TGTGCCAGCAGTTTACTCCAGGGGGACACTGAAGCTTTCTTT. This encodes CASSLLQGDTEAFF. The variable domain in full, completed from reference TRBV28 and TRBJ1-1, reads DVKVTQSSRYLVKRTGEKVFLECVQDMDHENMFWYRQDPGLGLRLIYFSYDVKMKEKGDIPEGYSVSREKKERFSLILESASTNQTSMYLCASSLLQGDTEAFFGQGTRLTVV.

The gene calls are TRBV11-3 and TRBJ2-1, with TRBD2 matching 12 bases. The CDR3 sequence is 15 residues long. Per germline, CDR1 SGHNT and CDR2 YENEEA. Trimming removed 1 base from V and 9 bases from J; junction bases left unmatched: 4. The DNA for the CDR3 is TGTGCCAGCAGCTTAGGACTAGCGGGAGAAGGTGAGCAGTTCTTC. Protein sequence: CASSLGLAGEGEQFF.

This chain's CDR3 is CASSQYWDRGRYNEQFF. Written as DNA, the CDR3 is TGCGCCAGCAGCCAATACTGGGACAGGGGGAGATACAATGAGCAGTTCTTC. The chain recombines TRBV4-3 with TRBJ2-1; 11 bases fit TRBD1. Germline-derived CDR1 and CDR2 are LGHNA and YSLEER. The CDR3 sequence is 17 residues long. J was trimmed by 4 bases and V by 2 bases; bases with no gene match: 7.

This clone was seen a single time. J is TRBJ1-1 and V is TRBV18; perhaps TRBD1 as D (5 bases). Germline V CDR1 and CDR2: KGHSH, LQKENI. V lost 4 bases and J 6 bases, leaving 12 bases between the germline ends. The CDR3 is 13 residues long. CDR3 sequence (DNA): TGTGCCAGCTCACTACGCCAGGGTCCTGAAGCTTTCTTT. It specifies CASSLRQGPEAFF.

The genes are TRBV28 and TRBJ1-2; 7 bases are shared with TRBD1. The CDR3 contains 15 residues. Per the germline V gene, CDR1 is MDHEN and CDR2 is SYDVKM. After removal of 5 bases from V and 4 bases from J, the junction contained 10 bases not matched to a gene. Written as DNA, the CDR3 is TGTGCCAGCAGTCCAATTTACAGGGGAGGCTATGGCTACACCTTC. Protein sequence: CASSPIYRGGYGYTF.

This clone has a single count. The chain is built from TRBV5-5 and TRBJ2-7; TRBD1 matches at 8 bases. J gave up 2 bases and V 1 base, and 11 bases lay outside the gene matches. CDR3 length: 17 amino acids. Germline V gives CDR1 SGHKS, CDR2 YYEKEE (reference sequence). CDR3 residues: CASSLLVWDRSTYEQYF. DNA for the CDR3: TGTGCCAGCAGCTTGCTAGTTTGGGACAGGAGTACCTACGAGCAGTACTTC.

The CDR3 coding sequence is TGTGCCTGGAGTGACCGGGACAGGTATAATTCACCCCTCCACTTT. It codes for CAWSDRDRYNSPLHF. V and J are TRBV30 and TRBJ1-6, with TRBD1 matching 8 bases. V lost 1 base, J lost 4 bases, and 3 bases stayed unmatched. Germline CDR1 GTSNPN, CDR2 SVGIG (reference sequence). The CDR3 has 15 amino acids.

V gene TRBV6-1 combines with J gene TRBJ2-2; the match to TRBD2 covers 7 bases. J gave up 6 bases and V 0 bases, and 4 bases lay outside the gene matches. CDR1 and CDR2 from the germline V gene are MNHNS and SASEGT. The CDR3 is 15 residues long. DNA of the CDR3: TGTGCCAGCAGTGAAGCCGGGGGGATGTCCGGGGAGCTGTTTTTT. Translating it yields CASSEAGGMSGELFF.